Listed here are 21 T cell receptor beta chains from one sample, sequenced in a study of blood T cells in healthy people across ages. Alongside a J-beta primer mix, a sample-barcoded 5' primer served in a second PCR lasting 7 to 11 cycles. Using its own MiXCR run on the 5' RACE reads, TCRdb lists one record per CDR3 protein. The table shows about 1.6 million distinct CDR3 sequences, with about 31% occurring only once. The sequenced sample consisted of blood. These receptors were obtained from a woman aged 25 to 39 in good health.

This clonotype was counted only a few times. The chain couples TRBV27 to TRBJ2-3, with 10 bases fitting TRBD1. V trimming: 8 bases; J trimming: 1 base; junction bases outside the gene matches: 12. The CDR3 length is 17 residues. CDR1 is MNHEY, CDR2 SMNVEV, per germline (reference sequence). This CDR3 reads CASQSAGTGVGTDTQYF. CDR3 bases: TGTGCCAGCCAATCAGCCGGGACAGGGGTAGGCACAGATACGCAGTATTTT.

On this clonotype itself: A much larger clone sits a single nucleotide away, making a read error possible. The rearrangement links TRBV20-1 to TRBJ2-3, with 9 nucleotides matching TRBD2. Germline values: CDR1 DFQATT, CDR2 SNEGSKA (reference sequence). This CDR3 contains 13 residues. The CDR3 bases are TGCAGTACTAGGCGGGGGGGATCAGATACGCAGTATTTT. Residues: CSTRRGGSDTQYF.

In its sample, this clonotype was seen many times. The rearrangement joins TRBV6-6 to TRBJ2-7, with 9 bases that match TRBD1. V shed 5 bases and J 6 bases; nucleotides not matched to a gene: 11. The germline V gene encodes CDR1 MNHNY and CDR2 SVGAGI (reference sequence). This CDR3 is 15 amino acids long. The CDR3 here is CASSTRPGQGSEQYF. As DNA, the CDR3 is TGTGCCAGCAGTACCAGGCCGGGACAGGGAAGCGAGCAGTACTTC.

There are a few counts of this clonotype. The chain links TRBV7-2 to TRBJ2-1; 9 positions match TRBD2. V lost 3 bases and J lost 8; bases outside the gene matches: 8. The germline V gene encodes CDR1 SGHTA and CDR2 FQGNSA. The CDR3 spans 15 residues. This CDR3 reads CASSFSSGIGYEQFF. The CDR3 DNA follows: TGTGCCAGCAGCTTCTCTAGCGGGATAGGGTATGAGCAGTTCTTC.

This clonotype was counted between two and nine times. The chain recombines TRBV10-2 with TRBJ2-3; 7 nucleotides agree with TRBD2. The V gene's germline CDR1 is WSHSY and CDR2 SAAADI. After removal of 10 bases from V and 5 bases from J, the junction contained 3 bases not matched to a gene. CDR3 size: 11 residues. In DNA, the CDR3 is TGCGCCACCGGGGAGGGAGATACGCAGTATTTT. The encoded protein is CATGEGDTQYF.

The chain employs TRBV29-1 and TRBJ1-1; D is unresolved. With 4 bases removed from V and 4 bases from J, the gap between germline ends came to 7 bases. CDR3 length equals 11 residues. Germline values: CDR1 SQVTM, CDR2 ANQGSEA. CDR3 nucleotides: TGCAGCGTTGGTCGGGCCACTGAAGCTTTCTTT. It is translated as CSVGRATEAFF.

This clonotype has only a few counts. The junction and the germline gene differ at one end; a read error may be behind it. This chain joins TRBV7-9 and TRBJ2-1, with D unclear. Germline V CDR1 and CDR2: SEHNR, FQNEAQ (reference sequence). The CDR3 extends over 16 amino acids. This chain's CDR3 is CASSPRPDEEYNERFF. CDR3 DNA: TGTGCCAGCAGCCCCCGCCCGGACGAAGAATACAATGAGCGGTTCTTC.

This clonotype came up a few times. The chain is built from TRBV9 and TRBJ2-1; 7 bases are a match to TRBD2. Germline-derived CDR1 and CDR2 are SGDLS and YYNGEE. V dropped 8 bases and J dropped 2; count of bases not matched to a gene: 4. This CDR3 has 13 amino acids. The CDR3: CASPLAAYNEQFF. The CDR3 nucleotides read TGTGCCAGTCCGCTAGCGGCCTACAATGAGCAGTTCTTC.

The rearrangement joins TRBV9 to TRBJ2-3; 7 bases agree with TRBD2. Trimming took 0 bases from V and 1 from J; bases not matched to a gene: 5. CDR1 is SGDLS and CDR2 is YYNGEE in the germline V gene. This CDR3 comprises 16 residues. The CDR3 reads CASSVETSRGTDTQYF. CDR3 nucleotide sequence: TGTGCCAGCAGCGTAGAGACTAGCCGGGGCACAGATACGCAGTATTTT.

This chain uses TRBV2 with TRBJ2-1; D perhaps matches TRBD2 (6 bases). The CDR3 loop spans 14 amino acids. From germline, CDR1 is SNHLY and CDR2 FYNNEI. The V gene lost 1 base and the J gene lost 11 bases, with 15 bases spanning the gap. The CDR3, as DNA: TGTGCCAGCAGTGAAGTGGGAGGCCCGTCTAAGCAGTTCTTC. Translating gives CASSEVGGPSKQFF.

This clonotype was recorded at least ten times. The chain carries TRBV20-1 and TRBJ2-7; D is ambiguous. CDR1 is DFQATT and CDR2 is SNEGSKA in the germline V gene (reference sequence). Trimming shortened V by 6 bases and J by 3 bases, and 6 bases separated the two germline ends. There are 10 residues in the CDR3. The CDR3 nucleotides are TGCAGTGCGCTGGACTACGAGCAGTACTTC. Translation: CSALDYEQYF.

The CDR3 DNA reads TGTGCCAGCAGCCTACGGACAGGGAAGAACGAGCAGTACTTC. Translating it yields CASSLRTGKNEQYF. This chain connects TRBV27 to TRBJ2-7, with TRBD1 identical over 8 bases. The germline CDR1 and CDR2 sequences are MNHEY and SMNVEV (reference sequence). The CDR3 contains 14 residues. After removal of 6 bases from V and 5 bases from J, the junction contained 9 bases not matched to a gene.

This chain links TRBV12-3 or TRBV12-4 with TRBJ1-2; D gene uncertain. Deletions cut 5 bases from V and 4 bases from J, with 11 bases between. CDR3 length equals 13 residues. CDR3 DNA sequence: TGTGCCAGCAGTGTTACTGTCGTCTATGGCTACACCTTC. Amino acid sequence: CASSVTVVYGYTF.

The genes are TRBV3-1 and TRBJ2-1; possibly TRBD2 for D (6 bases). Trimming removed 5 bases from V and 6 bases from J, with 17 bases in between. Germline CDR1 is LGHDT and CDR2 is YNNKEL (reference sequence). The CDR3 runs to 15 residues. The CDR3 is CASSDSGLRANEQFF. Written as DNA, the CDR3 is TGTGCCAGCAGCGATAGCGGCCTTAGGGCCAATGAGCAGTTCTTC.

This clonotype has a handful of counts. This chain links TRBV29-1 with TRBJ1-1; 8 nucleotides align to TRBD1. The V gene end was trimmed by 7 bases and the J gene end by 1 base; junction bases not matched to a gene: 11. CDR1 and CDR2 (germline): SQVTM, ANQGSEA. CDR3 size: 15 residues. Here the CDR3 DNA reads TGCAGCGGCAGGGGGCTATTTCAGGAGAACACTGAAGCTTTCTTT. As protein: CSGRGLFQENTEAFF.

The chain is built from TRBV2 and TRBJ2-1, with 9 bases identical to TRBD2. Trimming removed 7 bases from V and 4 bases from J; junction bases left unmatched: 14. The CDR3 spans 17 residues. Germline loops: CDR1 SNHLY, CDR2 FYNNEI. The CDR3 bases are TGTGCCAGCAACCGAATAAGGGAACTAGCGGGTTACAATGAGCAGTTCTTC. This encodes CASNRIRELAGYNEQFF.

This clonotype was detected a few times. The chain carries TRBV20-1 and TRBJ1-2; TRBD1 matches 7 bases. The CDR3 runs 15 residues. Germline V gives CDR1 DFQATT, CDR2 SNEGSKA (reference sequence). Germline trimming cut 1 base from V and 4 bases from J; bases unmatched to any gene: 9. CDR3 bases: TGCAGTGCTAGAGGAGACAGGGTGGGAGGCTATGGCTACACCTTC. Translated, it gives CSARGDRVGGYGYTF.

V gene TRBV3-1 combines with J gene TRBJ2-3; TRBD2 aligns across 12 bases. Germline assignment: CDR1 LGHDT and CDR2 YNNKEL (reference sequence). The CDR3 spans 18 residues. Unmatched junction bases numbered 7, after V lost 0 bases and J lost 3 bases. The CDR3 region has the DNA TGTGCCAGCAGCCAAGATCTGGCTAGCGGGGGGGCTACAGATACGCAGTATTTT. This translates into CASSQDLASGGATDTQYF.

The chain employs TRBV20-1 and TRBJ1-5; D call uncertain. Germline V gene sequence: CDR1 DFQATT, CDR2 SNEGSKA (reference sequence). The CDR3 covers 13 residues. V lost 7 bases, J lost 1 base, and 11 bases lay in between. The CDR3 nucleotides are TGCAGTGGGGAAGGGAAAAGCAATCAGCCCCAGCATTTT. As protein: CSGEGKSNQPQHF.

The chain combines TRBV5-6 with TRBJ2-5; 8 bases agree with TRBD1. CDR1 and CDR2 (germline): SGHDT, YYEEEE. The length of the CDR3 is 13 residues. With 5 bases clipped from V and 4 bases from J, the junction kept 4 bases outside the gene matches. Here the CDR3 reads CASSWTGLETQYF. The CDR3 nucleotides read TGTGCCAGCAGTTGGACAGGGTTAGAGACCCAGTACTTC.

This clonotype was seen more than once but under ten times. J is TRBJ1-1 and V is TRBV7-9; D unresolved. This CDR3 has 12 amino acids. Germline V gene lookup returns CDR1 SEHNR and CDR2 FQNEAQ (reference sequence). V lost 5 bases, J lost 13 bases, and 17 bases lay in between. For the CDR3, the DNA is TGTGCCAGCAGCAATTCCGGGAAGAGGGATTTCTTT. Translated: CASSNSGKRDFF.